This is a list of T cell receptor beta chains from one sample in a study of blood T cells in healthy people across ages. TCRdb reprocessed the 5' RACE reads with MiXCR, giving one entry per CDR3 protein. The table records around 1,500,000 distinct CDR3 sequences, 42% of them present only once. Sequences were obtained from blood. These receptors all come from a woman aged 18-30 years in good health. CDR3s include the opening cysteine and the closing phenylalanine or tryptophan. Fields, in order: CDR3 length, D gene, J gene, V gene, clone size, CDR3 DNA, CDR3 protein. A D gene is named only where the DNA matches it firmly. Size values are once, few and many counts, or a class for expanded clones, and some rows have none.

>16|.|TRBJ2-6|TRBV4-1|few
TGCGCCAGCAGCCAAGCTCTAAGCTCTGGGGCCAACGTCCTGACTTTC
CASSQALSSGANVLTF
>16|.|TRBJ2-3|TRBV4-1|.
TGCGCCAGCAGCCAAGAGGTGGGGTGGCGCACAGATACGCAGTATTTT
CASSQEVGWRTDTQYF
>17|TRBD2|TRBJ2-7|TRBV6-5|.
TGTGCCAGCAGTTACAGGGCTAGCGGATCCCAAGCCTACGAGCAGTACTTC
CASSYRASGSQAYEQYF
>14|TRBD1|TRBJ2-1|TRBV6-5|.
TGTGCCAGCAGGCGAACGATACAGGGGAATGAGCAGTTCTTC
CASRRTIQGNEQFF
>18|.|TRBJ1-6|TRBV25-1|.
TGTGCCAGCAGTGAATATTTCAGCGGGGAAGGAGGCAATTCACCCCTCCACTTT
CASSEYFSGEGGNSPLHF
>16|.|TRBJ2-3|TRBV6-6|.
TGTGCCAGCAGTTACTATGCCGGGAGAGGCGCAGATACGCAGTATTTT
CASSYYAGRGADTQYF
>12|.|TRBJ2-5|TRBV25-1|.
TGTGCCAGCATATCCCGGGGGGAGACCCAGTACTTC
CASISRGETQYF
>12|.|TRBJ2-7|TRBV14|many
TGTGCCAGCAGTTGGACAGCCTACGAGCAGTACTTC
CASSWTAYEQYF
>14|TRBD2|TRBJ2-7|TRBV20-1|many
TGCAGTGCTAGAATGCTAGCGGGATCGCGTGAGCAGTACTTC
CSARMLAGSREQYF
>14|.|TRBJ2-1|TRBV9|.
TGTACCAGCAGCGTAGCAGCCAGTAACAATGAGCAGTTCTTC
CTSSVAASNNEQFF
>12|.|TRBJ2-1|TRBV29-1|.
TGCGGCGTTGAACGCAGCTTCAATGAGCAGTTCTTC
CGVERSFNEQFF
>14|.|TRBJ2-3|TRBV7-2|many
TGTGCCAGCAGCTTAGCTCTAGAGGGAGATACGCAGTATTTT
CASSLALEGDTQYF
>15|TRBD1|TRBJ1-1|TRBV7-9|few
TGTGCCAGCAGCATTTCCGGGACAGGAAACACTGAAGCTTTCTTT
CASSISGTGNTEAFF
>13|.|TRBJ2-3|TRBV7-3|.
TGTGCCAGCAGCTTAAGTAGGGCAGATACGCAGTATTTT
CASSLSRADTQYF
>17|.|TRBJ2-1|TRBV11-2|.
TGTGCCAGCAGCTTAGATCTCCAGGGACCCCTGTGGAATGAGCAGTTCTTC
CASSLDLQGPLWNEQFF
>15|.|TRBJ2-1|TRBV18|.
TGTGCCAGCTCACCACCGGCTAGCGCTTACAATGAGCAGTTCTTC
CASSPPASAYNEQFF
>16|TRBD1|TRBJ2-7|TRBV12-3/TRBV12-4|few
TGTGCCAGCAGTGTCCTGGGACAGGTCGACTCCTACGAGCAGTACTTC
CASSVLGQVDSYEQYF
>10|.|TRBJ2-7|TRBV14|.
TGTGCCAGCAGCCCGGGACTCTCGTACTTC
CASSPGLSYF
>15|.|TRBJ2-7|TRBV3-1|few
TGTGCCAGCAGCCAAGCCGGGGCAGGGACCTACGAGCAGTACTTC
CASSQAGAGTYEQYF
>12|.|TRBJ2-3|TRBV10-3|.
TGTGCCATCAGGGACTCCTATTCACCGCAGTATTTT
CAIRDSYSPQYF
>15|.|TRBJ2-3|TRBV5-1|.
TGCGCCAGCAGCATGGGCGGCGGACCAGAGGATACGCAGTATTTT
CASSMGGGPEDTQYF
>15|.|TRBJ1-5|TRBV7-2|.
TGTGCCAGCAGCACAAATAGTGGGAGCAATCAGCCCCAACATTTT
CASSTNSGSNQPQHF
>14|TRBD2|TRBJ2-5|TRBV20-1|.
TGCAGTGCTGGCAGGACTAGCGGACAAGAGACCCAGTACTTC
CSAGRTSGQETQYF
>14|TRBD2|TRBJ2-1|TRBV5-6|.
TGTGCCAGCAGCTTGGACAGGACTAGCGGGAAGAAGTTCTTC
CASSLDRTSGKKFF
>17|TRBD1|TRBJ2-5|TRBV7-9|.
TGTGCCAGCAGGATTCAAGCGGTAGGGGGCGTAGGTGAGACCCAGTACTTC
CASRIQAVGGVGETQYF
>14|.|TRBJ2-1|TRBV20-1|few
TGCAGTGCTAAAGCCGGGACTGGCTCAAGTGAGCAGTTCTTC
CSAKAGTGSSEQFF